Below, 12 T cell receptor beta chains from the same sample are listed, as sequenced in a study of cytomegalovirus exposure and HLA in healthy donors. The primer mix had 60 Vbeta and 13 Jbeta primers. The repertoire was sequenced with immunoSEQ multiplex PCR; TCRdb's copy has only in-frame clones and lacks some. The sample yields roughly 120,000 clones, 65% to 90% seen once. Sequences were obtained from PBMCs. The receptor set was obtained from a male donor in good health and CMV-seropositive.

This clone was seen once. The chain uses TRBV7-6 and TRBJ2-3; D is undetermined. Trimming pared 1 base from V and 0 bases from J, leaving 8 bases between. Looked up from germline, CDR1 is SGHVS and CDR2 is FNYEAQ. This CDR3 has 15 amino acids. CDR3 DNA sequence: TGTGCCAGCAGCTTAGACGGTACTAGCACAGATACGCAGTATTTT. Its translation is CASSLDGTSTDTQYF. Supplemented by reference TRBV7-6 and TRBJ2-3, the full variable domain reads GAGVSQSPRYKVTKRGQDVALRCDPISGHVSLYWYRQALGQGPEFLTYFNYEAQQDKSGLPNDRFSAERPEGSISTLTIQRTEQRDSAMYRCASSLDGTSTDTQYFGPGTRLTVL.

Details on this clone: This sample includes further DNA sequences coding for the same CDR3. CDR3 in DNA: TGTGCCAGCTCACCCCCCCAGGGTTACGAGCAGTACTTC. Amino acid sequence: CASSPPQGYEQYF. The rearrangement uses TRBV18 and TRBJ2-7; possible D gene TRBD1, 5 bases. The CDR3 contains 13 residues. The V gene's germline CDR1 is KGHSH and CDR2 LQKENI. V was shortened by 3 bases and J by 4 bases, with 10 bases between the two germline ends.

This clone has just one count. The chain links TRBV7-9 to TRBJ2-3, with 7 bases identical to TRBD2. The CDR3 sequence is 15 residues long. From germline, CDR1 is SEHNR and CDR2 FQNEAQ (reference sequence). V shed 5 bases and J 0 bases; nucleotides not matched to a gene: 5. The CDR3 sequence is CASSPTSRSTDTQYF. CDR3 sequence (DNA): TGTGCCAGCAGCCCGACTAGCCGAAGCACAGATACGCAGTATTTT.

The CDR3 loop reads CASSIGGTTGDTQYF. CDR3 sequence (DNA): TGTGCCAGTAGTATAGGAGGGACAACGGGAGATACGCAGTATTTT. This chain joins TRBV19 and TRBJ2-3, with D tentatively TRBD1 (6 bases). Trimming stripped 1 base from V and 5 bases from J, with 13 bases between. Germline V CDR1 and CDR2: LNHDA, SQIVND (reference sequence). CDR3 length equals 15 residues.

The V call is TRBV2, the J call TRBJ2-3; D gene uncertain. Trimming stripped 2 bases from V and 2 bases from J, with 8 bases between. The CDR3 spans 14 residues. Germline-derived CDR1 and CDR2 are SNHLY and FYNNEI. The CDR3: CASSERRHTDTQYF. CDR3 in DNA: TGTGCCAGCAGTGAAAGGCGGCACACAGATACGCAGTATTTT.

This clone was found a few times. The gene calls are TRBV4-3 and TRBJ2-7; a weak D match, TRBD2 (6 bases). The CDR3 totals 15 residues. V lost 4 bases and J lost 2, with 15 bases in between. CDR1 and CDR2 (germline): LGHNA, YSLEER. CDR3 nucleotides: TGCGCCAGCAGCCTTGGGGGGTCCAACGCCTACGAGCAGTACTTC. Translated, it gives CASSLGGSNAYEQYF.

The chain has TRBV5-8 and TRBJ2-1; D uncertain. CDR3 length: 12 residues. Trimming removed 0 bases from V and 6 bases from J, with 4 bases in between. Germline V gene lookup returns CDR1 SGHTS and CDR2 YDEGEE. The CDR3 is CASSLDGNEQFF. The CDR3 DNA reads TGTGCCAGCAGCTTGGACGGCAATGAGCAGTTCTTC. Full variable domain (missing parts from reference TRBV5-8 and TRBJ2-1): EAGVTQSPTHLIKTRGQQATLRCSPISGHTSVYWYQQALGLGLQFLLWYDEGEERNRGNFPPRFSGRQFPNYSSELNVNALELEDSALYLCASSLDGNEQFFGPGTRLTVL.

The chain links TRBV11-2 to TRBJ1-1, with D hard to call. Germline V lookup: CDR1 SGHAT, CDR2 FQNNGV. The CDR3 runs to 13 residues. V shed 0 bases and J shed 5 bases, with 7 bases lying between them. The CDR3 loop is CASSLERVTEAFF. For the CDR3, the DNA is TGTGCCAGCAGCTTAGAGAGGGTAACTGAAGCTTTCTTT.

Here the CDR3 reads CASSPSTGGHEQYF. The CDR3 DNA reads as TGTGCCAGCTCACCAAGTACAGGGGGACACGAGCAGTACTTC. The genes are TRBV18 and TRBJ2-7; 8 nucleotides match TRBD1. The germline gives CDR1 KGHSH, CDR2 LQKENI. V shed 2 bases and J 5 bases; nucleotides not matched to a gene: 5. The CDR3 spans 14 residues. Together with reference TRBV18 and TRBJ2-7, the CDR3 gives the full variable domain: NAGVMQNPRHLVRRRGQEARLRCSPMKGHSHVYWYRQLPEEGLKFMVYLQKENIIDESGMPKERFSAEFPKEGPSILRIQQVVRGDSAAYFCASSPSTGGHEQYFGPGTRLTVT.

This clone was counted between two and nine times. The chain is built from TRBV28 and TRBJ1-1; unclear D gene. The germline V gene encodes CDR1 MDHEN and CDR2 SYDVKM. V was cut by 3 bases and J by 2 bases, with 7 bases left in between. The CDR3 sequence is 13 residues long. The CDR3: CASSLGHNTEAFF. The CDR3 region has the DNA TGTGCCAGCAGTTTGGGCCATAACACTGAAGCTTTCTTT. Full variable domain (outside the CDR3, taken from reference TRBV28 and TRBJ1-1): DVKVTQSSRYLVKRTGEKVFLECVQDMDHENMFWYRQDPGLGLRLIYFSYDVKMKEKGDIPEGYSVSREKKERFSLILESASTNQTSMYLCASSLGHNTEAFFGQGTRLTVV.

The CDR3: CASSIGTPNYEQYF. As DNA, the CDR3 is TGTGCCAGTAGTATAGGGACACCAAACTACGAGCAGTACTTC. J is TRBJ2-7 and V is TRBV19; weak D call: TRBD1 (5 bases). The CDR3 sequence is 14 residues long. The V end was cut by 1 base, the J end by 3 bases, with 10 bases between. CDR1 is LNHDA, CDR2 SQIVND, per germline (reference sequence).

This chain connects TRBV7-2 to TRBJ1-1; D may be TRBD1 (5 bases). V gave up 5 bases and J gave up 4 bases, with 17 bases separating them. CDR1 and CDR2 (germline): SGHTA, FQGNSA. The CDR3 loop spans 15 amino acids. The CDR3 spells CASSPMGGAGTEAFF. CDR3 DNA: TGTGCCAGCAGCCCCATGGGAGGGGCCGGCACTGAAGCTTTCTTT.